The clone carrying this T cell receptor (beta chain) was recorded at least ten times. This entry is derived from a study of T-cell memory formation after mild COVID-19. TCRdb called the 5' RACE reads again in MiXCR, with one record for every CDR3 protein. The table includes 40,000 to 45,000 distinct CDR3 sequences, 7.5% to 10% detected once. The CDR3 covers 15 residues. Germline-derived CDR1 and CDR2 are MGHRA and YSYEKL. The V end was cut by 0 bases, the J end by 3 bases, with 10 bases between. This clonotype was obtained from an adult woman who had mild COVID-19 (a few samples of this study predate the infection). Cell type and time point are not known. The sequenced sample was PBMCs or a T cell subset sorted from them (not recorded which). The chain recombines TRBV4-1 with TRBJ2-3, with D possibly matching TRBD1 (5 bases). The DNA of the CDR3 is TGCGCCAGCAGCCAAGAGGGGCTGGCGACAGATACGCAGTATTTT. This gives the protein CASSQEGLATDTQYF.